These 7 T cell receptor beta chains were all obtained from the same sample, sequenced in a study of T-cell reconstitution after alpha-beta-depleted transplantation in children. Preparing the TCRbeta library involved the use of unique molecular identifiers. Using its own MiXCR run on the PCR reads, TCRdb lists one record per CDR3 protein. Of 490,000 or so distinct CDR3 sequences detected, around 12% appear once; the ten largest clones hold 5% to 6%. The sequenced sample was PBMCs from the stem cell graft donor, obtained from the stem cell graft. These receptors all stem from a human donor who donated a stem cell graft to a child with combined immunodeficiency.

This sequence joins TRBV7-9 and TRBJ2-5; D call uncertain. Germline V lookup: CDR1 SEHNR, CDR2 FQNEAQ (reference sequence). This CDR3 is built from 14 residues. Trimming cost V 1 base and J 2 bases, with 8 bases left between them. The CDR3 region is CASSLGGPQETQYF. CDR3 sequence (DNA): TGTGCCAGCAGCTTAGGCGGACCGCAAGAGACCCAGTACTTC.

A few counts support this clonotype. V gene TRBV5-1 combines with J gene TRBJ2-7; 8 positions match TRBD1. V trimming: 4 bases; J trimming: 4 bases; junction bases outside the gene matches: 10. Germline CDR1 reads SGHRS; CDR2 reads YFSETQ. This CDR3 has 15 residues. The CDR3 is CASSKEPGQDYEQYF. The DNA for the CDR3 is TGCGCCAGCAGCAAAGAACCGGGACAGGATTACGAGCAGTACTTC.

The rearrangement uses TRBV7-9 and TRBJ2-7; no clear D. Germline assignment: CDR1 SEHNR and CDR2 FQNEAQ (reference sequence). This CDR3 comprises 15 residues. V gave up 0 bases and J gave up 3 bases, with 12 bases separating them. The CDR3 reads CASSLALGRDYEQYF. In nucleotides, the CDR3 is TGTGCCAGCAGCTTAGCGCTGGGTAGGGACTACGAGCAGTACTTC.

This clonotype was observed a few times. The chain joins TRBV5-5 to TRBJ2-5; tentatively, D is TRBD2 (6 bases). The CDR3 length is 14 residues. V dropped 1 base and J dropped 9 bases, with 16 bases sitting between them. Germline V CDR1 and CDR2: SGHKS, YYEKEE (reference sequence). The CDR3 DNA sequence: TGTGCCAGCAGCTTGTCCCGGGCCGGAGGGTCCCAGTACTTC. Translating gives CASSLSRAGGSQYF.

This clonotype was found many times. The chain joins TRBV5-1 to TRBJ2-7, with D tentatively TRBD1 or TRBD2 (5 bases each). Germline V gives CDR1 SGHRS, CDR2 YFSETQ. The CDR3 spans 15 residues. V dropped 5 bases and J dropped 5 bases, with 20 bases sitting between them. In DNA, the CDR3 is TGCGCCAGCAGTAAGGGTTCGGAAGGGGAGCACGAGCAGTACTTC. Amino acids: CASSKGSEGEHEQYF.

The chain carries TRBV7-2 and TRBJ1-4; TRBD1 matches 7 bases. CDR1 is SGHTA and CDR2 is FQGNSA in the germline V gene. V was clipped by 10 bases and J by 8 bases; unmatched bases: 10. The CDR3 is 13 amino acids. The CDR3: CANPWRGREKLFF. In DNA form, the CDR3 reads TGTGCCAACCCCTGGAGGGGGCGAGAAAAACTGTTTTTT.

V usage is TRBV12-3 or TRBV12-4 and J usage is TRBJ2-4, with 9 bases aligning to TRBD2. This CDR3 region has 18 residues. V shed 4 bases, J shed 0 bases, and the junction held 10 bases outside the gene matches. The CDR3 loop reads CASSSSGTGFLAKNIQYF. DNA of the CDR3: TGTGCCAGCAGTTCTAGCGGGACTGGCTTCCTAGCCAAAAACATTCAGTACTTC.